These 24 T cell receptor beta chains came from one sample sequenced in a study of T cell responses to AZD1222 COVID-19 vaccine. Produced via immunoSEQ multiplex PCR; TCRdb's table is partial and in-frame only. Found here are fewer than 150,000 clones, over 80% of them singletons; the top ten hold about 7.7%. The sample in question was peripheral blood, obtained 28 days after the second AZD1222 dose. The receptors here all came from an adult who received the AZD1222 COVID-19 vaccine.

This clone has a single count. V is TRBV5-5 and J is TRBJ2-3; 8 bases line up with TRBD2. Germline assignment: CDR1 SGHKS and CDR2 YYEKEE (reference sequence). V trimming: 1 base; J trimming: 0 bases; junction bases outside the gene matches: 4. The CDR3 length is 16 residues. Here the CDR3 DNA reads TGTGCCAGCAGCTTGCGGGGGGGCCCTAGCACAGATACGCAGTATTTT. Its translation: CASSLRGGPSTDTQYF.

This clone was observed a single time. The chain carries TRBV20-1 and TRBJ1-5; possible D gene TRBD1, 5 bases. V lost 3 bases to trimming and J lost 6 bases, with 15 bases between them. The CDR3 is 14 residues long. The V gene's germline CDR1 is DFQATT and CDR2 SNEGSKA (reference sequence). The CDR3, as DNA: TGCAGTGCTAGTTCGGGGGAGGGCAGTCAGCCCCAGCATTTT. This encodes CSASSGEGSQPQHF.

The rearrangement uses TRBV11-1 and TRBJ1-2; D remains unclear. Germline V CDR1 and CDR2: SGHAT, FQDESV (reference sequence). The CDR3 totals 14 residues. V lost 5 bases and J 5 bases, leaving 15 bases between the germline ends. CDR3 region: CASSHPVDRYGYTF. Written as DNA, the CDR3 is TGTGCCAGCAGCCACCCCGTGGACCGGTATGGCTACACCTTC.

The chain has TRBV10-2 and TRBJ2-4, with TRBD1 identical over 10 bases. CDR1 is WSHSY and CDR2 is SAAADI in the germline V gene. There are 18 residues in the CDR3. With V trimmed by 3 bases and J by 0 bases, 8 bases remained unmatched. Here the CDR3 DNA reads TGCGCCAGCAGTGATCGGACAGGGGGGGGACTAGCCAAAAACATTCAGTACTTC. Amino acid sequence: CASSDRTGGGLAKNIQYF.

The chain couples TRBV6-2 or TRBV6-3 to TRBJ2-1, with TRBD2 matching 7 bases. CDR3 length: 18 residues. Germline V gene sequence: CDR1 MNHEY, CDR2 SVGEGT. The V gene end was trimmed by 6 bases and the J gene end by 7 bases; junction bases not matched to a gene: 21. CDR3 DNA: TGTGCCAGCAGCCATGACGTGGCCCGCGGGACTAAAGGAAATGAGCAGTTCTTC. It is translated as CASSHDVARGTKGNEQFF.

For this clone: Other DNA sequences in the sample encode the same CDR3. CDR3 sequence (DNA): TGTGCCAGCTCTCCAGACAGAAACTATGGCTACACCTTC. Translation: CASSPDRNYGYTF. The chain is built from TRBV18 and TRBJ1-2; D may be TRBD1 (5 bases). The germline gives CDR1 KGHSH, CDR2 LQKENI. Trimming took off 6 bases at V and 2 bases at J, with 10 bases between the two ends. The CDR3 runs 13 residues.

The sample holds one count of this clone. The chain uses TRBV6-5 and TRBJ2-1; TRBD2 matches 10 bases. Per the germline V gene, CDR1 is MNHEY and CDR2 is SVGAGI. The CDR3 totals 15 residues. Trimming cost V 0 bases and J 8 bases; bases outside gene matches: 4. This CDR3 reads CASSYSGLAGDEQFF. DNA of the CDR3: TGTGCCAGCAGTTACTCAGGGCTAGCGGGAGATGAGCAGTTCTTC.

In this sample, this clone turned up a few times. This chain joins TRBV3-1 (or the pseudogene TRBV3-2) and TRBJ1-2; 7 nucleotides align to TRBD1. CDR1 is LGHDT, CDR2 YNNKEL, per germline (reference sequence). V shed 3 bases and J 6 bases; nucleotides not matched to a gene: 10. This CDR3 contains 15 residues. DNA of the CDR3: TGTGCCAGCAGCCAGAAGACAGGGTTTTATGATGGCTACACCTTC. Translation gives CASSQKTGFYDGYTF.

The rearrangement joins TRBV2 to TRBJ2-2, with D possibly being TRBD1 (6 bases). Trimming pared 4 bases from V and 7 bases from J, leaving 10 bases between. The CDR3 runs to 13 residues. CDR1 is SNHLY, CDR2 FYNNEI, per germline. CDR3 amino acids: CASSVSGDGELFF. The CDR3 nucleotides are TGTGCCAGCAGTGTTTCAGGGGACGGGGAGCTGTTTTTT.

The chain combines TRBV11-1 with TRBJ1-1, with D possibly matching TRBD1 (6 bases). The CDR3 runs to 16 residues. In germline, CDR1 is SGHAT, CDR2 FQDESV (reference sequence). The V end lost 1 base, the J end lost 0 bases, and 12 bases lay between the germline ends. The CDR3 DNA reads TGTGCCAGCAGCTTAGAAGGACAGATGATGAACACTGAAGCTTTCTTT. The encoded protein is CASSLEGQMMNTEAFF.

This sequence joins TRBV5-1 and TRBJ1-1, with TRBD1 matching 12 bases. Germline CDR1 reads SGHRS; CDR2 reads YFSETQ. Trimming took 4 bases from V and 3 from J; bases not matched to a gene: 4. The CDR3 is 15 residues long. The CDR3 is CASSPGQGAYTEAFF. CDR3 sequence (DNA): TGCGCCAGCAGCCCGGGACAGGGGGCTTACACTGAAGCTTTCTTT.

The chain combines TRBV5-1 with TRBJ1-2, with 10 bases that match TRBD1. With 4 bases clipped from V and 3 bases from J, the junction kept 9 bases outside the gene matches. Looked up from germline, CDR1 is SGHRS and CDR2 is YFSETQ. CDR3 length: 16 amino acids. CDR3 residues: CASSRPGGQGDYGYTF. CDR3 nucleotides: TGCGCCAGCAGCCGACCCGGCGGACAGGGGGACTATGGCTACACCTTC. Full variable domain (outside the CDR3, taken from reference TRBV5-1 and TRBJ1-2): KAGVTQTPRYLIKTRGQQVTLSCSPISGHRSVSWYQQTPGQGLQFLFEYFSETQRNKGNFPGRFSGRQFSNSRSEMNVSTLELGDSALYLCASSRPGGQGDYGYTFGSGTRLTVV.

The chain combines TRBV6-5 with TRBJ1-3; D remains unclear. Germline CDR1 and CDR2: MNHEY and SVGAGI. Trimming cost V 4 bases and J 3 bases, with 10 bases left between them. CDR3 length: 14 residues. CDR3 amino acids: CASSFGWRGNTIYF. The CDR3 DNA sequence: TGTGCCAGCAGTTTCGGCTGGCGTGGAAACACCATATATTTT.

This chain uses TRBV7-9 with TRBJ1-1; TRBD1 matches at 7 bases. CDR1 is SEHNR, CDR2 FQNEAQ, per germline (reference sequence). V lost 1 base and J lost 2; bases outside the gene matches: 4. There are 15 residues in the CDR3. The DNA for the CDR3 is TGTGCCAGCAGCTTAGAGGGGGCACGAAACACTGAAGCTTTCTTT. Protein product: CASSLEGARNTEAFF. Full variable domain (remainder filled in from reference TRBV7-9 and TRBJ1-1): DTGVSQNPRHKITKRGQNVTFRCDPISEHNRLYWYRQTLGQGPEFLTYFQNEAQLEKSRLLSDRFSAERPKGSFSTLEIQRTEQGDSAMYLCASSLEGARNTEAFFGQGTRLTVV.

The chain uses TRBV20-1 and TRBJ1-5; D may be TRBD1 (6 bases). This CDR3 has 11 residues. V was cut by 5 bases and J by 7 bases, with 9 bases left in between. CDR1 and CDR2 from the germline V gene are DFQATT and SNEGSKA (reference sequence). CDR3 nucleotide sequence: TGCAGTGCTGGAAGGGGGCAGCCCCAGCATTTT. Amino acid sequence: CSAGRGQPQHF.

This chain uses TRBV5-1 with TRBJ1-5; 9 bases line up with TRBD1. The V segment lost 5 bases and the J segment 7 bases; nucleotides outside the gene matches: 7. The CDR3 contains 14 residues. Germline assignment: CDR1 SGHRS and CDR2 YFSETQ. The CDR3 nucleotides are TGCGCCAGCAGTCGGACAGGGGAGAACCAGCCCCAGCATTTT. Its translation is CASSRTGENQPQHF.

The chain couples TRBV5-5 to TRBJ2-5, with TRBD2 matching 13 bases. Germline V CDR1 and CDR2: SGHKS, YYEKEE (reference sequence). Germline trimming cut 4 bases from V and 2 bases from J; bases unmatched to any gene: 5. This CDR3 spans 16 amino acids. CDR3 region: CASSLPGLAGQETQYF. The CDR3 region has the DNA TGTGCCAGCAGCCTACCGGGACTAGCGGGACAAGAGACCCAGTACTTC.

CDR3 sequence: CASSPSTSGKSEQFF. The CDR3 bases are TGTGCCAGCTCACCGTCGACTAGCGGGAAGAGTGAGCAGTTCTTC. The rearrangement uses TRBV18 and TRBJ2-1, with 11 nucleotides matching TRBD2. CDR1 KGHSH and CDR2 LQKENI come from the germline V gene. This CDR3 contains 15 residues. The V segment lost 3 bases and the J segment 9 bases; nucleotides outside the gene matches: 7.

This clone has only one observation. The CDR3 sequence is CASSPPGPVVRQYF. The CDR3, as DNA: TGTGCCAGCAGCCCCCCCGGGCCCGTTGTTCGGCAGTACTTC. This chain joins TRBV11-2 and TRBJ2-7; D ambiguous. Per the germline V gene, CDR1 is SGHAT and CDR2 is FQNNGV. Trimming shortened V by 5 bases and J by 9 bases, and 20 bases separated the two germline ends. This CDR3 comprises 14 residues.

The J gene is TRBJ1-6, the V gene TRBV4-1, with D possibly matching TRBD1 (6 bases). Germline V gene sequence: CDR1 MGHRA, CDR2 YSYEKL. This CDR3 spans 20 amino acids. V lost 5 bases and J lost 0, with 23 bases in between. The DNA of the CDR3 is TGCGCCAGCAGCTTGACCCCGGGGGCCGTCCTGAGCTCCTATAATTCACCCCTCCACTTT. Translating it yields CASSLTPGAVLSSYNSPLHF.

This sequence joins TRBV6-1 and TRBJ1-2; 10 nucleotides align to TRBD1. The CDR3 has 16 amino acids. Trimming at V came to 4 bases and at J to 4 bases, leaving 9 bases not matched to a gene. The V gene's germline CDR1 is MNHNS and CDR2 SASEGT. The CDR3 nucleotides read TGTGCCAGCAGTGGGCCTGACAGGGGGCGAACCTATGGCTACACCTTC. Protein: CASSGPDRGRTYGYTF.

This clone was counted once. The chain uses TRBV29-1 and TRBJ1-2, with D perhaps TRBD1 (6 bases). This CDR3 is built from 15 residues. Germline assignment: CDR1 SQVTM and CDR2 ANQGSEA. Trimming pared 3 bases from V and 7 bases from J, leaving 21 bases between. In DNA form, the CDR3 reads TGCAGCGTTGACCCGTGGGGGGCCGTGGGTAGTGGCTACACCTTC. It codes for CSVDPWGAVGSGYTF.

The chain links TRBV18 to TRBJ1-4; no definite D call. The CDR3 has 16 residues. The germline CDR1 and CDR2 sequences are KGHSH and LQKENI. Trimming shortened V by 3 bases and J by 0 bases, and 11 bases separated the two germline ends. The CDR3 DNA sequence: TGTGCCAGCTCACCTGCCGTTAAGGCAACTAATGAAAAACTGTTTTTT. It specifies CASSPAVKATNEKLFF.

The rearrangement uses TRBV5-1 and TRBJ2-6, with 9 nucleotides matching TRBD1. The junction had 1 base not matched to a gene; V was cut back by 4 bases and J by 2 bases. Germline CDR1 SGHRS, CDR2 YFSETQ. The length of the CDR3 is 15 residues. The CDR3 sequence is CASSTGGPGANVLTF. CDR3 DNA: TGCGCCAGCAGCACAGGGGGCCCTGGGGCCAACGTCCTGACTTTC. The whole variable domain, filled in from reference TRBV5-1 and TRBJ2-6, reads KAGVTQTPRYLIKTRGQQVTLSCSPISGHRSVSWYQQTPGQGLQFLFEYFSETQRNKGNFPGRFSGRQFSNSRSEMNVSTLELGDSALYLCASSTGGPGANVLTFGAGSRLTVL.